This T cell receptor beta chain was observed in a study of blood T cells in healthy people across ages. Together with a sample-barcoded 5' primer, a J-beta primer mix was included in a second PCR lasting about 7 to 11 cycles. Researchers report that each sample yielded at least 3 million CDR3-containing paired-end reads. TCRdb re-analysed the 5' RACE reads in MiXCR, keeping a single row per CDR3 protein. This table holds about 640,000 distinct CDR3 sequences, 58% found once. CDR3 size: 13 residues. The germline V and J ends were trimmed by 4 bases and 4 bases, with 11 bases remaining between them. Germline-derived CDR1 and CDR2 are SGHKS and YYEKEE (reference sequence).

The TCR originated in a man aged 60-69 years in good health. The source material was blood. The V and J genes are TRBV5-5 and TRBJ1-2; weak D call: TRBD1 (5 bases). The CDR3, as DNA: TGTGCCAGCAGCCGGGACGGTACCTATGGCTACACCTTC. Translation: CASSRDGTYGYTF.